The rows below give T cell receptor beta chains drawn from one sample of a study of blood T cell repertoires in COVID-19. TCRdb's table, derived via immunoSEQ multiplex PCR, lists solely in-frame clones and lacks some. The repertoire holds 180,000 or so clones, with about 75% as singletons. Source material: peripheral blood. These receptors all come from a woman in her 50s with active or convalescent COVID-19. CDR3s include the opening cysteine and the closing phenylalanine or tryptophan. D genes are given only for firm matches. Size is stated for part of the rows, as once, few or many counts, or as a class when the clone is expanded.

V	J	size	D	DNA	CDR3
TRBV28	TRBJ2-5	-	-	TGTGCCAGCAGTTTATCCCCCAGTTACCAAGAGACCCAGTACTTC	CASSLSPSYQETQYF
TRBV28	TRBJ1-2	-	-	TGTGCCAGCAGACCCTCAGACAGCCTAGGGGGCTACACCTTC	CASRPSDSLGGYTF
TRBV6-5	TRBJ1-1	few	-	TGTGCCAGCGAAAGAGTTTTGAACACTGAAGCTTTCTTT	CASERVLNTEAFF
TRBV27	TRBJ2-5	once	TRBD2	TGTGCCAGCAGCCGATCCCTAGCGGGAGGCGAGACCCAGTACTTC	CASSRSLAGGETQYF
TRBV4-3	TRBJ2-5	-	TRBD2	TGCGCCAGCAGCCAATTAGCTAGCGGGCTCCAAGAGACCCAGTACTTC	CASSQLASGLQETQYF
TRBV20-1	TRBJ1-1	-	-	TGCAGTGCTGGCCCCCGGGGTGAAGCTTTCTTT	CSAGPRGEAFF
TRBV27	TRBJ2-3	-	TRBD2	TGTGCCAGCAAGACTAGCGGGGGGACAGATACGCAGTATTTT	CASKTSGGTDTQYF
TRBV10-3	TRBJ2-2	-	TRBD1	TGTGCCATCAGGACAGGGGCCAACACCGGGGAGCTGTTTTTT	CAIRTGANTGELFF
TRBV11-2	TRBJ2-5	-	-	TGTGCCAGCAGCCGCTCCCGAGGTTGGGAGACCCAGTACTTC	CASSRSRGWETQYF
TRBV30	TRBJ1-1	-	-	TGTGCCTGGAGTGTATCTACGTTGGGGAGGACTGAAGCTTTCTTT	CAWSVSTLGRTEAFF
TRBV28	TRBJ1-2	-	-	TGTGCCAGCATCCTCAGGGGAATGAGGGGCTACACCTTC	CASILRGMRGYTF
TRBV3-1/TRBV3-2	TRBJ2-7	-	TRBD1	TGTGCCAGCACCCTCGAGGGGGCACACGAGCAGTACTTC	CASTLEGAHEQYF
TRBV19	TRBJ2-7	-	-	TGTGCCAGTAGTTCCCTCCTCGGCGAGCAGTACTTC	CASSSLLGEQYF
TRBV19	TRBJ1-2	once	TRBD1	TGTGCCAGTAGTATAGATTCTGGGACAGCTTCCTATGGCTACACCTTC	CASSIDSGTASYGYTF
TRBV5-5	TRBJ2-5	-	-	TGTGCCAGCAGCTTCGAGGTGCAGGGAGAGACCCAGTACTTC	CASSFEVQGETQYF
TRBV7-6	TRBJ1-3	-	TRBD1	TGTGCCAGCAGCTCGAATTTAATGACAGGGCCCACCTCTGGAAACACCATATATTTT	CASSSNLMTGPTSGNTIYF
TRBV9	TRBJ2-1	-	-	TGTGCCAGCAGCGTCTGGGGGGACTTATCCGACCGCTTCTCCTACAATGAGCAGTTCTTC	CASSVWGDLSDRFSYNEQFF
TRBV6-8	TRBJ2-4	-	-	TGTGCCAGCAGTCCTCCCAGGGGACACCCGATGGTGGACAAAAACATTCAGTACTTC	CASSPPRGHPMVDKNIQYF
TRBV27	TRBJ1-6	-	TRBD1	TGTGCCAGCAGTTTTGCGGGACAGGGGGCTTCACCCCTCCACTTT	CASSFAGQGASPLHF
TRBV5-5	TRBJ2-3	once	-	TGTGCCAGCAGCTTAAGCAGCAACCCGGGTGATACGCAGTATTTT	CASSLSSNPGDTQYF
TRBV24-1	TRBJ2-3	-	TRBD2	TGTGCCACCAGTGACCAGAGGGGTAGCGGGAGGGGATGGTTGACAGATACGCAGTATTTT	CATSDQRGSGRGWLTDTQYF
TRBV7-9	TRBJ2-7	-	-	TGTGCCAGCAGCTTAGATCTCGTTCCAGGCGAGCAGTACTTC	CASSLDLVPGEQYF
TRBV19	TRBJ1-1	-	-	TGTGCCAGTAGTATGTCCAGGGAATTCTCTGAAGCTTTCTTT	CASSMSREFSEAFF
TRBV5-1	TRBJ2-7	-	TRBD2	TGCGCCAGCAGCATACGTCGACTAGCGGGGGACAACTACGAGCAGTACTTC	CASSIRRLAGDNYEQYF
TRBV14	TRBJ1-1	few	TRBD1	TGTGCCAGCAGCCAGGTGGGACAGGTAGGGACTGAAGCTTTCTTT	CASSQVGQVGTEAFF
TRBV5-1	TRBJ2-6	-	TRBD2	TGCGCCAGCAGCTCGCGGGGGGCGGCTGGGGCCAACGTCCTGACTTTC	CASSSRGAAGANVLTF
TRBV20-1	TRBJ2-1	many	-	TGCAGTGCTGCCCTATGGAATGAGCAGTTCTTC	CSAALWNEQFF
TRBV28	TRBJ2-7	-	-	TGTGCCAGCAGTTTAGGAGGGCGCTACGAGCAGTACTTC	CASSLGGRYEQYF
TRBV4-2	TRBJ1-2	few	-	TGTGCCAGTAAAGTGGACAGACAGGACTTCTATGGCTACACCTTC	CASKVDRQDFYGYTF
TRBV3-1/TRBV3-2	TRBJ2-2	-	TRBD2	TGTGCCAGCAGCCCAATACTAGCGGGAGAAACCGGGGAGCTGTTTTTT	CASSPILAGETGELFF
TRBV5-1	TRBJ2-7	-	-	TGCGCCAGCAGCTTGGGAGGACAGAGCACTTACGAGCAGTACTTC	CASSLGGQSTYEQYF
TRBV7-8	TRBJ2-7	-	-	TGTGCCAGCAGCTCAGGACAAGAAGGGTACAACGAGCAGTACTTC	CASSSGQEGYNEQYF
TRBV4-3	TRBJ1-3	many	-	TGCGCCAGCAGCCAAGGGACAGCCTCTGGAAACACCATATATTTT	CASSQGTASGNTIYF
TRBV18	TRBJ1-1	-	TRBD1	TGTGCCAGCTCACCAGGACAGGGGGCATTCACTGAAGCTTTCTTT	CASSPGQGAFTEAFF
TRBV15	TRBJ1-1	-	TRBD1	TGTGCCACCAGCAGAGATCTGGAGACAGGGGGCGACACTGAAGCTTTCTTT	CATSRDLETGGDTEAFF
TRBV7-2	TRBJ1-6	few	-	TGTGCCAGCAGCGTGCCCCTGGGGGGGCCCCTTAATTCACCCCTCCACTTT	CASSVPLGGPLNSPLHF
TRBV7-3	TRBJ1-1	-	TRBD1	TGTGCCAGCAGCTTACGGGGACAGGGCAGGACTGAAGCTTTCTTT	CASSLRGQGRTEAFF
TRBV19	TRBJ1-1	once	TRBD1	TGTGCCAGTAGTGGCACAGGGGGAATGAACACTGAAGCTTTCTTT	CASSGTGGMNTEAFF
TRBV4-3	TRBJ2-3	-	TRBD2	TGCGCCAGCAGCCAAGGACTAGCGGGAATAGATACGCAGTATTTT	CASSQGLAGIDTQYF
TRBV19	TRBJ1-4	-	TRBD1	TGTGCCAGTAGCAGACTGGGGACAGGTTTTTCGACTAATGAAAAACTGTTTTTT	CASSRLGTGFSTNEKLFF
TRBV27	TRBJ2-5	-	TRBD2	TGTGCCAGCAGCTCGCGGACTAGCGGGAGAGGCCAAGAGACCCAGTACTTC	CASSSRTSGRGQETQYF
TRBV15	TRBJ2-3	-	-	TGTGCCACCAGCAGAGATGTAGTTTTGGATACGCAGTATTTT	CATSRDVVLDTQYF
TRBV10-1	TRBJ1-5	-	TRBD1	TGCGCCAGCAGTCCGTCCCTCTTTGGACAGGGTGGTCAGCCCCAGCATTTT	CASSPSLFGQGGQPQHF
TRBV18	TRBJ1-2	-	TRBD1	TGTGCCAGCTCACACGACAGGGAGATTGGCTACACCTTC	CASSHDREIGYTF
TRBV29-1	TRBJ1-2	-	TRBD1	TGCAGCGTTGATGGGGGACAGGGTGATGGCTACACCTTC	CSVDGGQGDGYTF
TRBV3-1/TRBV3-2	TRBJ2-5	-	TRBD2	TGTGCCAGCAGCCCAGAACTAGCGTTTACAGAGACCCAGTACTTC	CASSPELAFTETQYF
TRBV4-2	TRBJ2-3	-	TRBD2	TGTGCCAGCAGCCAAGATAAGGCTAGCGGGAGAGATACGCAGTATTTT	CASSQDKASGRDTQYF
TRBV5-1	TRBJ2-7	-	-	TGCGCCAGCAGCCCCGCCTTGGGCAGGGATGAGCAGTACTTC	CASSPALGRDEQYF
TRBV19	TRBJ2-3	-	TRBD1	TGTGCCAGTAGTCCCTTTGAGGGGGCTGGAGATACGCAGTATTTT	CASSPFEGAGDTQYF
TRBV19	TRBJ1-1	-	-	TGTGCCAGTAGTACCCAGGGGAGGGGTACTGAAGCTTTCTTT	CASSTQGRGTEAFF
TRBV30	TRBJ1-6	-	-	TGTGCCTCCCAGACATCCTATAATTCACCCCTCCACTTT	CASQTSYNSPLHF
TRBV18	TRBJ1-4	once	TRBD1	TGTGCCAGCTCACCAATTGGGTTCCGACAGGGCGAAAAACTGTTTTTT	CASSPIGFRQGEKLFF
TRBV30	TRBJ1-2	-	-	TGTGCCTGGTGTGCGGACAGCCTCTATGGCTACACCTTC	CAWCADSLYGYTF
TRBV11-2	TRBJ2-4	-	-	TGTGCCAGCAGCTTTGTGGATTCGGGCATTCAGTACTTC	CASSFVDSGIQYF
TRBV27	TRBJ2-3	-	TRBD1	TGTGCCAGCAGTTGGGACAGGGGGCTAGATACGCAGTATTTT	CASSWDRGLDTQYF
TRBV11-2	TRBJ2-7	-	TRBD1	TGTGCCAGCAGCTTCGGGACAGGGGGATCCTACGAGCAGTACTTC	CASSFGTGGSYEQYF
TRBV28	TRBJ2-3	-	TRBD2	TGTGATAGACGTAGGCGGGAGGGCCTGCCTGCGAGCACAGATACGCAGTATTTT	CDRRRREGLPASTDTQYF
TRBV5-5	TRBJ2-7	-	-	TGTGCCAGCAGCCGTACAGGTAACCACGAGCAGTACTTC	CASSRTGNHEQYF
TRBV19	TRBJ2-5	-	TRBD1	TGTGCCAGTAGTATAGGGGGGACAGTGTCTGGAGAGACCCAGTACTTC	CASSIGGTVSGETQYF
TRBV7-9	TRBJ2-3	-	TRBD2	TGTGCCAGCAGCTTAGTAGGATCTCTAGCGGGAGGCACAGATACGCAGTATTTT	CASSLVGSLAGGTDTQYF